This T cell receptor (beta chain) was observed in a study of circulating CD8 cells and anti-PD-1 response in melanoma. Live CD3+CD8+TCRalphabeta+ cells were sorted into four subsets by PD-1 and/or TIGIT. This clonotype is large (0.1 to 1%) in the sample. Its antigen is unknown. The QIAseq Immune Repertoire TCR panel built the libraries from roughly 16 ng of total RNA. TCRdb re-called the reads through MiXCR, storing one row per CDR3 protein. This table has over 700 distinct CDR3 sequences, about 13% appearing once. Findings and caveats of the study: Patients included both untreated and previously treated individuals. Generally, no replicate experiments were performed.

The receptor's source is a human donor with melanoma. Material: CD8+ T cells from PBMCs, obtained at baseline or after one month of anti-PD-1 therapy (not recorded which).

The CDR3 region has the DNA TGCGCCAGCAGCCAAGGGGCGAGCGGGGGGGCATCAGATACGCAGTATTTT. Protein: CASSQGASGGASDTQYF. V and J are TRBV4-1 and TRBJ2-3; 10 bases fit TRBD2. The CDR3 totals 17 residues. The ends lost 1 base at V and 4 bases at J; junction bases unmatched: 8. Germline-derived CDR1 and CDR2 are MGHRA and YSYEKL.